This is a list of T cell receptor beta chains from one sample in a study of OX40 agonist ivuxolimab in advanced cancers. The repertoire was sequenced with immunoSEQ multiplex PCR; TCRdb's copy has only in-frame clones and lacks some. Counted here are about 70,000 clones, approximately 89% occurring once; the ten biggest clones make up about 1%. Specimen: CD4+ or CD8+ T cells sorted from blood, collected in a trial of the OX40 agonist ivuxolimab. Every receptor here comes from an adult with an advanced solid tumor such as melanoma, head and neck, liver or kidney cancer. Both conserved end residues are part of each CDR3. A D gene is named only where the DNA matches it firmly. Clone size is shown for a subset of rows, as once, few, many or a class of expanded clone.

clone_size: -; d_call: TRBD2; j_call: TRBJ2-3; v_call: TRBV7-9; cdr3_length: 15; cdr3_aa: CASSPGLAGGNTQYF; cdr3_nt: TGTGCCAGCAGCCCGGGACTAGCGGGGGGTAATACGCAGTATTTT
clone_size: -; d_call: -; j_call: TRBJ2-1; v_call: TRBV7-6; cdr3_length: 15; cdr3_aa: CASSSRNSSYNEQFF; cdr3_nt: TGTGCCAGCAGCTCCCGTAATAGCTCCTACAATGAGCAGTTCTTC
clone_size: few; d_call: -; j_call: TRBJ2-5; v_call: TRBV5-1; cdr3_length: 14; cdr3_aa: CASSFGGRQETQYF; cdr3_nt: TGCGCCAGCAGCTTCGGCGGGCGGCAAGAGACCCAGTACTTC
clone_size: once; d_call: -; j_call: TRBJ1-2; v_call: TRBV7-9; cdr3_length: 13; cdr3_aa: CASSRDPNYGYTF; cdr3_nt: TGTGCCAGCAGCCGCGACCCTAACTATGGCTACACCTTC
clone_size: -; d_call: TRBD1; j_call: TRBJ1-2; v_call: TRBV5-1; cdr3_length: 14; cdr3_aa: CASSSTGGNYGYTF; cdr3_nt: TGCGCCAGCAGCTCGACAGGGGGGAACTATGGCTACACCTTC
clone_size: -; d_call: TRBD2; j_call: TRBJ2-3; v_call: TRBV2; cdr3_length: 17; cdr3_aa: CASTREGGLVELDTQYF; cdr3_nt: TGTGCCAGCACACGGGAGGGTGGACTAGTGGAGTTAGATACGCAGTATTTT
clone_size: -; d_call: -; j_call: TRBJ2-5; v_call: TRBV6-1; cdr3_length: 11; cdr3_aa: CASSVSETQYF; cdr3_nt: TGTGCCAGCAGTGTCAGTGAGACCCAGTACTTC
clone_size: once; d_call: TRBD2; j_call: TRBJ2-3; v_call: TRBV19; cdr3_length: 15; cdr3_aa: CASTLNLGGAGTQYF; cdr3_nt: TGTGCCAGTACCCTAAACCTCGGGGGGGCCGGTACGCAGTATTTT
clone_size: -; d_call: -; j_call: TRBJ1-1; v_call: TRBV5-1; cdr3_length: 14; cdr3_aa: CASSLGSGSTEAFF; cdr3_nt: TGCGCCAGCAGCTTGGGGTCAGGGAGCACTGAAGCTTTCTTT
clone_size: -; d_call: -; j_call: TRBJ2-1; v_call: TRBV5-1; cdr3_length: 15; cdr3_aa: CASSKGGTGYHEQFF; cdr3_nt: TGCGCCAGCAGCAAGGGGGGCACAGGGTATCATGAGCAGTTCTTC
clone_size: -; d_call: TRBD1; j_call: TRBJ2-2; v_call: TRBV10-3; cdr3_length: 15; cdr3_aa: CAISGQGSNTGELFF; cdr3_nt: TGTGCCATCAGTGGACAGGGGTCGAACACCGGGGAGCTGTTTTTT
clone_size: -; d_call: -; j_call: TRBJ2-5; v_call: TRBV29-1; cdr3_length: 9; cdr3_aa: CSVDETQYF; cdr3_nt: TGCAGCGTTGATGAGACCCAGTACTTC
clone_size: -; d_call: -; j_call: TRBJ1-2; v_call: TRBV6-5; cdr3_length: 16; cdr3_aa: CASSYSSGRKGESYTF; cdr3_nt: TGTGCCAGCAGTTACTCTTCGGGCAGGAAGGGAGAGTCATACACCTTC
clone_size: -; d_call: -; j_call: TRBJ2-1; v_call: TRBV18; cdr3_length: 15; cdr3_aa: CASSQRQDSYNEQFF; cdr3_nt: TGTGCCAGCTCACAACGACAGGACTCCTACAATGAGCAGTTCTTC
clone_size: -; d_call: -; j_call: TRBJ1-1; v_call: TRBV10-3; cdr3_length: 14; cdr3_aa: CAISESGAGTEAFF; cdr3_nt: TGTGCCATCAGTGAGTCAGGGGCAGGTACTGAAGCTTTCTTT
clone_size: -; d_call: -; j_call: TRBJ2-1; v_call: TRBV6-6; cdr3_length: 14; cdr3_aa: CASRKGEGEYEQFF; cdr3_nt: TGTGCCAGCAGAAAAGGAGAAGGGGAATATGAGCAGTTCTTC
clone_size: few; d_call: -; j_call: TRBJ2-1; v_call: TRBV6-1; cdr3_length: 14; cdr3_aa: CASRREFNYNEQFF; cdr3_nt: TGTGCCAGTAGAAGGGAATTTAACTACAATGAGCAGTTCTTC
clone_size: -; d_call: TRBD1; j_call: TRBJ1-1; v_call: TRBV19; cdr3_length: 13; cdr3_aa: CASSRGASTEAFF; cdr3_nt: TGTGCCAGTAGCAGGGGGGCTTCCACTGAAGCTTTCTTT
clone_size: -; d_call: TRBD2; j_call: TRBJ2-1; v_call: TRBV7-9; cdr3_length: 15; cdr3_aa: CASSSWGGSYNEQFF; cdr3_nt: TGTGCCAGCAGCTCGTGGGGGGGCTCCTACAATGAGCAGTTCTTC
clone_size: -; d_call: -; j_call: TRBJ2-7; v_call: TRBV6-1; cdr3_length: 14; cdr3_aa: CASSDINRVYEQYF; cdr3_nt: TGTGCCAGCAGCGATATAAACAGGGTCTACGAGCAGTACTTC
clone_size: -; d_call: -; j_call: TRBJ1-2; v_call: TRBV7-9; cdr3_length: 13; cdr3_aa: CASSGPTNAGYTF; cdr3_nt: TGTGCCAGCAGCGGACCCACGAACGCAGGCTACACCTTC
clone_size: -; d_call: TRBD1; j_call: TRBJ1-1; v_call: TRBV2; cdr3_length: 15; cdr3_aa: CASSRDPAGGTEAFF; cdr3_nt: TGTGCCAGCAGTCGAGACCCCGCAGGGGGCACTGAAGCTTTCTTT
clone_size: -; d_call: -; j_call: TRBJ2-2; v_call: TRBV5-4; cdr3_length: 17; cdr3_aa: CASSLGGGGLGTGELFF; cdr3_nt: TGTGCCAGCAGCTTGGGAGGGGGAGGACTAGGGACCGGGGAGCTGTTTTTT
clone_size: few; d_call: -; j_call: TRBJ2-3; v_call: TRBV7-9; cdr3_length: 15; cdr3_aa: CASSLGGRGTDTQYF; cdr3_nt: TGTGCCAGCAGCTTAGGAGGGCGGGGCACAGATACGCAGTATTTT